This T cell receptor (beta chain) comes out of a study of blood T cells in healthy people across ages. Whenever a sample was processed, at least 6.5 million PBMCs were isolated. With each sample, at least 5 micrograms of total RNA were extracted. Overall study findings and caveats: A roughly linear age-dependent decrease characterized TCR beta diversity per million T cells.

The use of a sample-barcoded 5' primer and a J-beta primer mix characterized a second PCR of 7 to 11 cycles. Each cDNA molecule carried a tag from a template-switch adaptor that contained 12 random nucleotides. TCRdb redid the calling of the 5' RACE reads with MiXCR, one entry per CDR3 protein. The data show about 1.1 million distinct CDR3 sequences, with around two fifths seen just once and roughly 13% held by the top ten. Trimming cost V 4 bases and J 6 bases, with 13 bases left between them. The germline V gene encodes CDR1 LGHNA and CDR2 YNFKEQ. The CDR3 is made up of 14 amino acids. Regarding this clonotype: Its antigen is unidentified.

This receptor was obtained from a man between 18 and 35 years old in good health. This chain connects TRBV4-2 to TRBJ1-5; D unresolved. Sequenced sample: blood. CDR3 coding DNA: TGTGCCAGCAGCCGGGAGGATTCGGGTCAGCCCCAGCATTTT. It codes for CASSREDSGQPQHF.